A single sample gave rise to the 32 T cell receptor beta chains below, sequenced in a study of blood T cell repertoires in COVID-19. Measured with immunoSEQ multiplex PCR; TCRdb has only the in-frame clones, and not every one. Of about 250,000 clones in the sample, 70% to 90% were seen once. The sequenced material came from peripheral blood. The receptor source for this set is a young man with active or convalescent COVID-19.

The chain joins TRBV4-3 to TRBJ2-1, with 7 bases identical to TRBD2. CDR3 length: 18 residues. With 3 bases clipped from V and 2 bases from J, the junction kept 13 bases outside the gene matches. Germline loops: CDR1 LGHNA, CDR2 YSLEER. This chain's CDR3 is CASSQEIFGGGTYNEQFF. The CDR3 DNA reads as TGCGCCAGCAGCCAGGAAATTTTTGGGGGAGGGACCTACAATGAGCAGTTCTTC.

The chain's CDR3 is CASSLAPWGQGRNTEAFF. The CDR3 bases are TGTGCCAGCAGCTTAGCCCCCTGGGGACAGGGTAGGAACACTGAAGCTTTCTTT. V is TRBV7-9 and J is TRBJ1-1; TRBD1 matches 9 bases. With 0 bases clipped from V and 1 base from J, the junction kept 9 bases outside the gene matches. CDR3 length equals 18 residues. Per the germline V gene, CDR1 is SEHNR and CDR2 is FQNEAQ (reference sequence).

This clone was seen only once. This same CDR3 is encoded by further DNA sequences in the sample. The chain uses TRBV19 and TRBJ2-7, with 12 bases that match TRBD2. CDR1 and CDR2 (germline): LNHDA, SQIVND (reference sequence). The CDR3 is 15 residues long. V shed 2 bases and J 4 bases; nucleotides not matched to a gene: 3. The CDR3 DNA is TGTGCCAGTAGTATATCACTAGCGGGAGGTTACGAGCAGTACTTC. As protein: CASSISLAGGYEQYF.

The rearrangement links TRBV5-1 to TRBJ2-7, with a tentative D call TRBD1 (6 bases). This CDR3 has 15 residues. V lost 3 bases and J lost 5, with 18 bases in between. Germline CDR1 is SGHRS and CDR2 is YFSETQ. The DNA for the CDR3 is TGCGCCAGCAGCTCCCTGGGACATGGCCCTAACGAGCAGTACTTC. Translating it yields CASSSLGHGPNEQYF.

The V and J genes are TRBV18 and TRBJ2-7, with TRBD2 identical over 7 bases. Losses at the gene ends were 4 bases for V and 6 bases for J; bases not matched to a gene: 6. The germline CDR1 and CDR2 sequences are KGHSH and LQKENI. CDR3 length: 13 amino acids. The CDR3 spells CASSRGLVFEQYF. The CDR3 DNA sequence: TGTGCCAGCTCACGTGGACTAGTTTTCGAGCAGTACTTC.

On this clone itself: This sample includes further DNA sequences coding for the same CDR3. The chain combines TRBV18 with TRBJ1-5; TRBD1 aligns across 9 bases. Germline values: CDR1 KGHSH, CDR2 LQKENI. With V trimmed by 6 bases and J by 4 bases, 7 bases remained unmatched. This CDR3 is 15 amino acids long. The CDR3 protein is CASSPDRGSNQPQHF. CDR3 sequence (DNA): TGTGCCAGCTCCCCGGACAGGGGTTCTAATCAGCCCCAGCATTTT.

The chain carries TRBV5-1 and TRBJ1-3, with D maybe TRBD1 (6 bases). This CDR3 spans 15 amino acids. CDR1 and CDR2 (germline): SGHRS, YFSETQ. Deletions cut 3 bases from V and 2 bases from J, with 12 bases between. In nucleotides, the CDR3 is TGCGCCAGCAGCTCCGATACAGGGACTGGAAACACCATATATTTT. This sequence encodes CASSSDTGTGNTIYF.

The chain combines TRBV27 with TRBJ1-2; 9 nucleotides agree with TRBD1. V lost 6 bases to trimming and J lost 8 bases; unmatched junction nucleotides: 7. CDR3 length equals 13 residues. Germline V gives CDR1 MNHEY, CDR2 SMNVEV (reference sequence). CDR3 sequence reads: CASRLQGAEGYTF. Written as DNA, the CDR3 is TGTGCCAGCAGGTTACAGGGGGCAGAGGGCTACACCTTC.

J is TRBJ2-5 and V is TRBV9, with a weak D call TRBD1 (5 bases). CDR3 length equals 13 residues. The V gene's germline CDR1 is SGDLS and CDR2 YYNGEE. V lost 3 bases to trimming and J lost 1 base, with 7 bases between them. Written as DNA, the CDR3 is TGTGCCAGCAGCGCCAGGGCCCAAGAGACCCAGTACTTC. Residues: CASSARAQETQYF.

The CDR3 sequence: CASSLTVGDGYTF. The CDR3 nucleotides are TGTGCCAGCAGCCTCACGGTCGGGGATGGCTACACCTTC. The chain has TRBV7-9 and TRBJ1-2; D ambiguous. CDR3 size: 13 residues. Germline CDR1 reads SEHNR; CDR2 reads FQNEAQ (reference sequence). The V gene lost 5 bases and the J gene lost 6 bases, with 13 bases spanning the gap.

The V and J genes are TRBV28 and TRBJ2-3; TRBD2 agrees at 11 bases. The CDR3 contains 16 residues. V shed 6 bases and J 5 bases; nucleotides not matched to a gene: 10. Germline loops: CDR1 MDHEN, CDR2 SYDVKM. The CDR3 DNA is TGTGCCAGCAGCCCATTACTAGCGGGAGTGGTAGATACGCAGTATTTT. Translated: CASSPLLAGVVDTQYF.

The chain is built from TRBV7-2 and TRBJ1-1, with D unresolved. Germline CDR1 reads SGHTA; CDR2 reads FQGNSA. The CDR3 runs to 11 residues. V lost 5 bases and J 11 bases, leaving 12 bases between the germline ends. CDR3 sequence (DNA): TGTGCCAGCAGCCTACGGGGTGGGGCTTTCTTT. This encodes CASSLRGGAFF. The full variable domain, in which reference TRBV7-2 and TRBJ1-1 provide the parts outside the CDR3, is GAGVSQSPSNKVTEKGKDVELRCDPISGHTALYWYRQSLGQGLEFLIYFQGNSAPDKSGLPSDRFSAERTGGSVSTLTIQRTQQEDSAVYLCASSLRGGAFFGQGTRLTVV.

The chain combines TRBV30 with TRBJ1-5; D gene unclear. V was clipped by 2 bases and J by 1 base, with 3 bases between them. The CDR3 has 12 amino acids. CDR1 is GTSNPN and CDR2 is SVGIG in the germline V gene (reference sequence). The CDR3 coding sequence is TGTGCCTGGAGTCGGAGCAATCAGCCCCAGCATTTT. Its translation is CAWSRSNQPQHF.

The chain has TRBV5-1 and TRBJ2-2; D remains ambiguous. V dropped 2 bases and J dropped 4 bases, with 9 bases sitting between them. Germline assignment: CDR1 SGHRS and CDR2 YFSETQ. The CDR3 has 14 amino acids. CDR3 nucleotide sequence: TGCGCCAGCAGCTTAAGACTCCGCACCGGGGAGCTGTTTTTT. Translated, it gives CASSLRLRTGELFF.

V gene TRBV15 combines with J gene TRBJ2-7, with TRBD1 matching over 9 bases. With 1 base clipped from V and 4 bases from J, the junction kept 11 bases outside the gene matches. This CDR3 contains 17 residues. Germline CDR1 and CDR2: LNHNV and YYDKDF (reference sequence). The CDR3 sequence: CATSRVVGTGNLYEQYF. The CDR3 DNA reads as TGTGCCACCAGCAGAGTCGTTGGGACAGGGAATTTGTACGAGCAGTACTTC. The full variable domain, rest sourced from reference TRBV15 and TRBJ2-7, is DAMVIQNPRYQVTQFGKPVTLSCSQTLNHNVMYWYQQKSSQAPKLLFHYYDKDFNNEADTPDNFQSRRPNTSFCFLDIRSPGLGDTAMYLCATSRVVGTGNLYEQYFGPGTRLTVT.

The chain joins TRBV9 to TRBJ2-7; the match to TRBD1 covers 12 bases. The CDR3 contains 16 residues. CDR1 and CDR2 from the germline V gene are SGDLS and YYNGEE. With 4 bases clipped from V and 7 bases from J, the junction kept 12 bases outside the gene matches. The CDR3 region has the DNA TGTGCCAGCAGCTCTGGGGTGGGACAGGGGGCCTGGGAGCAGTACTTC. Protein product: CASSSGVGQGAWEQYF.

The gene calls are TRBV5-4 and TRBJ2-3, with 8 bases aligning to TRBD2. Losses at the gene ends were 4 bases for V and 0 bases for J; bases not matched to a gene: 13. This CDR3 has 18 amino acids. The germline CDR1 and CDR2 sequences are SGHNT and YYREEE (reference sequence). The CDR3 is CASSPALAGTSSTDTQYF. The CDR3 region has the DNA TGTGCCAGCAGCCCCGCTTTAGCGGGGACTTCTAGCACAGATACGCAGTATTTT.

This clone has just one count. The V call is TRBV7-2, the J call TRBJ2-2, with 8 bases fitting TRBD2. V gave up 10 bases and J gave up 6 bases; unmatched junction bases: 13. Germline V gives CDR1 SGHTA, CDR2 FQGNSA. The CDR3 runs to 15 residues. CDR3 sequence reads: CATTSGGGSPGELFF. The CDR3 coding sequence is TGTGCCACCACGTCCGGGGGGGGCTCTCCCGGGGAGCTGTTTTTT.

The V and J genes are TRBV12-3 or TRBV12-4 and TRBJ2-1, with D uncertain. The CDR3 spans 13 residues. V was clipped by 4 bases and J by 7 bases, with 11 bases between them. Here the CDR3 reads CASSYREANEQFF. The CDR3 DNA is TGTGCCAGCAGTTACCGCGAAGCGAATGAGCAGTTCTTC.

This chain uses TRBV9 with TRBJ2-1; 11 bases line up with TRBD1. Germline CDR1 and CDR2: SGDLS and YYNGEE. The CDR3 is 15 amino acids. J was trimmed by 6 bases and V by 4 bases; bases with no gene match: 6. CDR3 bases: TGTGCCAGCAGCAAATCCGGGACAGGGGGCAATGAGCAGTTCTTC. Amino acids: CASSKSGTGGNEQFF.

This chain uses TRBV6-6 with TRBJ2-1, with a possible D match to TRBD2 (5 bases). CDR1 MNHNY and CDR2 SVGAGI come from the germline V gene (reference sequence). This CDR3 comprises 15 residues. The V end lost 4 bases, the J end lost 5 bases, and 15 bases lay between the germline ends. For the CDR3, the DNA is TGTGCCAGCAGTTCGTCCCCCGGGGTGAACAATGAGCAGTTCTTC. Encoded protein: CASSSSPGVNNEQFF.

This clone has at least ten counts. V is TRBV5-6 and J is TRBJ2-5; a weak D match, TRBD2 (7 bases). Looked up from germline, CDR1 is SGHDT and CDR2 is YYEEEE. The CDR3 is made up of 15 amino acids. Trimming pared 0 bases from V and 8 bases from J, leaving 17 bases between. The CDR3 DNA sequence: TGTGCCAGCAGCTTGGCCGGGCGGGGGCCCGAAACCCAGTACTTC. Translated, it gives CASSLAGRGPETQYF.

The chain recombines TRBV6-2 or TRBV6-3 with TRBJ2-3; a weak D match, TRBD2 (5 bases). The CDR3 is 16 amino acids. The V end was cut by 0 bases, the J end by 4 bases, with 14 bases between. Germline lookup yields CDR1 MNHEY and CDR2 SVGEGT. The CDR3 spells CASSYSPSLSADTQYF. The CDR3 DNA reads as TGTGCCAGCAGTTACTCGCCTAGCTTATCCGCAGATACGCAGTATTTT.

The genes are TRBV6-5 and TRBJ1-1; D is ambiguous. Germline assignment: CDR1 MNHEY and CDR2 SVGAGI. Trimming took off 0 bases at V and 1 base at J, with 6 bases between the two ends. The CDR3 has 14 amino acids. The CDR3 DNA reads TGTGCCAGCAGTTACTCCCCAGGGAACACTGAAGCTTTCTTT. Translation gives CASSYSPGNTEAFF.

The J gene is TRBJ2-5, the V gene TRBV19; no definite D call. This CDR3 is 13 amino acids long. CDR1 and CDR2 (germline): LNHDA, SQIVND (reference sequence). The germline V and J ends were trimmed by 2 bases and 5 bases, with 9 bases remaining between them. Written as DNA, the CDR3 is TGTGCCAGTAGTATACCAGGTGGGGAGACCCAGTACTTC. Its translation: CASSIPGGETQYF.

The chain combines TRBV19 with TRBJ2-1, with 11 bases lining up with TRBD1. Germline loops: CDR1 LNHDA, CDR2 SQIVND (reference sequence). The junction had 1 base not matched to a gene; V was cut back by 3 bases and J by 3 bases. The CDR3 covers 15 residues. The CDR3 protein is CASSMGTGGYNEQFF. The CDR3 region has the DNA TGTGCCAGTAGTATGGGGACAGGGGGCTACAATGAGCAGTTCTTC. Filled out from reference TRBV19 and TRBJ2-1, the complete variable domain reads DGGITQSPKYLFRKEGQNVTLSCEQNLNHDAMYWYRQDPGQGLRLIYYSQIVNDFQKGDIAEGYSVSREKKESFPLTVTSAQKNPTAFYLCASSMGTGGYNEQFFGPGTRLTVL.

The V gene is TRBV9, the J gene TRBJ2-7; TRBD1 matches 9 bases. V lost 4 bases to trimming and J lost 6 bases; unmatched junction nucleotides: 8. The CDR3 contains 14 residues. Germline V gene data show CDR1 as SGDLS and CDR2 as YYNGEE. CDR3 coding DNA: TGTGCCAGCAGCCCCTGGGACAGGGCTTTCGAGCAGTACTTC. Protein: CASSPWDRAFEQYF.

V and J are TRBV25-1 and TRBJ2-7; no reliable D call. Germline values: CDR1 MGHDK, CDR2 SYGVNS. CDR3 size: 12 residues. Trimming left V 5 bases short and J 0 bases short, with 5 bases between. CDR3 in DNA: TGTGCCAGCAGTTATAACTCCTACGAGCAGTACTTC. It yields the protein CASSYNSYEQYF.

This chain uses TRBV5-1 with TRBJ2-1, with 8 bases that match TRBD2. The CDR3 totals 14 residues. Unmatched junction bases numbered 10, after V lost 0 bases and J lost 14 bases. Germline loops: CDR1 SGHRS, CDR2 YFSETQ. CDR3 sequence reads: CASSLDVSRGAEFF. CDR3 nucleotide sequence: TGCGCCAGCAGCTTGGATGTTTCGCGGGGGGCTGAGTTCTTC.

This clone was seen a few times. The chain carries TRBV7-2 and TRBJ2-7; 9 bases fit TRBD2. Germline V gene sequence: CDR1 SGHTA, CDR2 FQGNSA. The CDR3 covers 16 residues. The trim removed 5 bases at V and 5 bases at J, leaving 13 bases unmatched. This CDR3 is CASSTQQRGAGNEQYF. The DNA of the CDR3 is TGTGCCAGCAGCACCCAGCAGCGGGGGGCCGGCAACGAGCAGTACTTC.

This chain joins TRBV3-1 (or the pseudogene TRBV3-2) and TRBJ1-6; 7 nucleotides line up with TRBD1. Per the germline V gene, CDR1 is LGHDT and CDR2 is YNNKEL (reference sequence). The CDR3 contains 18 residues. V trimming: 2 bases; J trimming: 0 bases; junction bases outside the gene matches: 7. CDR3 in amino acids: CASSQTPTGSSYNSPLHF. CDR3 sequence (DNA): TGTGCCAGCAGCCAAACACCGACAGGGAGCTCCTATAATTCACCCCTCCACTTT.

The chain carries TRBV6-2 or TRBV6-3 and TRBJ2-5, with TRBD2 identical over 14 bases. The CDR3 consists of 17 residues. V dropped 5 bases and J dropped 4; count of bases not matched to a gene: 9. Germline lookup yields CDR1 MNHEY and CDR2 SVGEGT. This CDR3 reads CASSPTLGLAGGETQYF. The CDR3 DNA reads TGTGCCAGCAGTCCCACCCTTGGACTAGCGGGAGGAGAGACCCAGTACTTC.